The T cell receptor beta chain under discussion was sequenced for a study of control samples from healthy donors and cancer patients. The sample holds one count of this clone. V was shortened by 1 base and J by 4 bases, with 13 bases between the two germline ends. Germline V lookup: CDR1 SGHAT, CDR2 FQNNGV. The CDR3 has 15 amino acids. Some clones are missing from TCRdb's copy, which holds only in-frame ones; the method was immunoSEQ multiplex PCR. The table records tens of thousands of clones, roughly 80% of them present only once. The chain joins TRBV11-2 to TRBJ1-1; weak D call: TRBD1 (6 bases). The origin of this receptor is a man aged 30 to 45 in good health. Sequenced input: blood. In nucleotides, the CDR3 is TGTGCCAGCAGCTTAGCGAACAGGGATGCCACTGAAGCTTTCTTT. Its translation is CASSLANRDATEAFF.